Detailed here is one TCR beta chain. Its antigen is undetermined. At collection, donors were nominally healthy, but unrecorded immune exposures were probable. The data originate from a study of cytomegalovirus exposure and HLA in healthy donors. Study-wide results and limits: V segments that were indistinguishable, TRBV6-2 and TRBV6-3 among them, were omitted from analysis. In terms of immune exposure information, only CMV serostatus was available. The study labeled fewer than 200 TCR beta chains cytomegalovirus-associated.

The PCR contained 60 Vbeta and 13 Jbeta primers. Repertoires were generated with immunoSEQ multiplex PCR, while TCRdb's copy carries only in-frame clones and drops some. The sample has 130,000 or so clones, around 9% seen once. The length of the CDR3 is 15 residues. Per the germline V gene, CDR1 is SGHDT and CDR2 is YYEEEE. V was trimmed by 2 bases and J by 6 bases, leaving 16 bases between them. The chain joins TRBV5-6 to TRBJ2-3, with D uncertain. The clonotype comes from a man aged 40-49 years in good health and CMV-seronegative. Sequencing was carried out using PBMCs. As DNA, the CDR3 is TGTGCCAGCAGCTTAGCCATCCCCCCACTTGATACGCAGTATTTT. Amino acids: CASSLAIPPLDTQYF.